These 31 T cell receptor beta chains were all obtained from the same sample, sequenced in a study of CD8 T cells in Susac syndrome. RNA, at about 0.45 to 1 ug, was reverse transcribed with random hexamers. One entry per CDR3 protein, called by TCRdb with MiXCR from the immunoSEQ multiplex PCR reads. The sample yields around 130,000 distinct CDR3 sequences, 94% seen once. Material: CD4+ T cells from PBMCs. The source is a human donor in good health.

The CDR3 nucleotides read TGTGCCAGCAGCTCACAGGGGACCACCGGGGAGCTGTTTTTT. Amino acids: CASSSQGTTGELFF. The V call is TRBV7-9, the J call TRBJ2-2, with 7 bases fitting TRBD1. This CDR3 comprises 14 residues. Germline V gene data show CDR1 as SEHNR and CDR2 as FQNEAQ (reference sequence). The trim removed 4 bases at V and 4 bases at J, leaving 3 bases unmatched.

The CDR3 DNA reads TGTGCCAGCAGTGGGGGGACTCCTGGGGCCCAGTACTTC. This encodes CASSGGTPGAQYF. The genes are TRBV2 and TRBJ2-5, with a weak D call TRBD2 (6 bases). Germline V lookup: CDR1 SNHLY, CDR2 FYNNEI. This CDR3 is built from 13 residues. Trimming left V 4 bases short and J 9 bases short, with 15 bases between.

This chain joins TRBV7-2 and TRBJ2-7; TRBD2 aligns across 9 bases. Germline CDR1 reads SGHTA; CDR2 reads FQGNSA. After removal of 1 base from V and 5 bases from J, the junction contained 9 bases not matched to a gene. The CDR3 totals 16 residues. The CDR3 region has the DNA TGTGCCAGCAGCTTAGGTATGGTAGCGGGAGTCCACGAGCAGTACTTC. It is translated as CASSLGMVAGVHEQYF. Using reference TRBV7-2 and TRBJ2-7 for the parts outside the CDR3, the full variable domain is GAGVSQSPSNKVTEKGKDVELRCDPISGHTALYWYRQSLGQGLEFLIYFQGNSAPDKSGLPSDRFSAERTGGSVSTLTIQRTQQEDSAVYLCASSLGMVAGVHEQYFGPGTRLTVT.

V and J are TRBV2 and TRBJ1-2; perhaps TRBD1 as D (6 bases). Trimming removed 1 base from V and 0 bases from J, with 12 bases in between. The V gene's germline CDR1 is SNHLY and CDR2 FYNNEI. The CDR3 totals 16 residues. Here the CDR3 reads CASSEVGRGANYGYTF. The DNA of the CDR3 is TGTGCCAGCAGTGAAGTCGGCAGGGGAGCTAACTATGGCTACACCTTC.

V and J are TRBV30 and TRBJ1-2; D is possibly TRBD1 (5 bases). Trimming shortened V by 0 bases and J by 4 bases, and 12 bases separated the two germline ends. This CDR3 region has 14 residues. Germline V lookup: CDR1 GTSNPN, CDR2 SVGIG (reference sequence). The CDR3 spells CAWSVSGPGYGYTF. The CDR3 nucleotides are TGTGCCTGGAGTGTTTCAGGGCCAGGCTATGGCTACACCTTC.

The DNA for the CDR3 is TGTGCCAGCAGCGGGTCCCAATACTCCTACAATGAGCAGTTCTTC. Its translation is CASSGSQYSYNEQFF. The V call is TRBV2, the J call TRBJ2-1; D gene uncertain. The germline V gene has CDR1 SNHLY and CDR2 FYNNEI. The CDR3 sequence is 15 residues long. Trimming pared 6 bases from V and 0 bases from J, leaving 12 bases between.

This chain connects TRBV25-1 to TRBJ2-3, with D possibly being TRBD1 or TRBD2 (5 bases each). The CDR3 is 13 residues long. Trimming cost V 4 bases and J 6 bases, with 11 bases left between them. From germline, CDR1 is MGHDK and CDR2 SYGVNS. The CDR3, as DNA: TGTGCCAGCAGTGGGAGATGGGGGGATACGCAGTATTTT. It is translated as CASSGRWGDTQYF.

This chain joins TRBV6-6 and TRBJ2-1; perhaps TRBD2 as D (5 bases). The CDR3 consists of 16 residues. Trimming took 0 bases from V and 4 from J, leaving 13 bases between them. Germline V lookup: CDR1 MNHNY, CDR2 SVGAGI (reference sequence). The CDR3 coding sequence is TGTGCCAGCAGTTACTCTTCGGGGATCGAGTACAATGAGCAGTTCTTC. Its translation is CASSYSSGIEYNEQFF.

The chain recombines TRBV18 with TRBJ2-2; the D gene is possibly TRBD2 (7 bases). CDR1 and CDR2 from the germline V gene are KGHSH and LQKENI. The CDR3 consists of 16 residues. V gave up 5 bases and J gave up 0 bases, with 13 bases separating them. Here the CDR3 reads CASSALGGANTGELFF. The CDR3 DNA reads as TGTGCCAGCTCAGCCCTAGGGGGGGCGAACACCGGGGAGCTGTTTTTT.

The V and J genes are TRBV6-2 or TRBV6-3 and TRBJ2-4; 10 bases map to TRBD2. The CDR3 contains 13 residues. Germline trimming cut 7 bases from V and 15 bases from J; bases unmatched to any gene: 12. Germline V gene sequence: CDR1 MNHEY, CDR2 SVGEGT. In DNA, the CDR3 is TGTGCCAGCATAGCTAGCGGGAGCGGTTGGGTGTACTTC. It codes for CASIASGSGWVYF.

The chain combines TRBV7-9 with TRBJ2-1; 9 positions agree with TRBD2. This CDR3 region has 16 residues. Germline values: CDR1 SEHNR, CDR2 FQNEAQ (reference sequence). With 4 bases clipped from V and 4 bases from J, the junction kept 8 bases outside the gene matches. This CDR3 is CASSSAITSGYNEQFF. CDR3 sequence (DNA): TGTGCCAGCAGCTCCGCTATTACTAGCGGGTACAATGAGCAGTTCTTC.

The rearrangement links TRBV18 to TRBJ2-1, with TRBD2 identical over 11 bases. The CDR3 is 14 residues long. The junction had 0 bases not matched to a gene; V was cut back by 3 bases and J by 5 bases. Per the germline V gene, CDR1 is KGHSH and CDR2 is LQKENI. The chain's CDR3 is CASSPGLADNEQFF. In DNA, the CDR3 is TGTGCCAGCTCACCGGGACTAGCGGACAATGAGCAGTTCTTC.

The chain links TRBV11-2 to TRBJ1-5, with a possible D match to TRBD1 (6 bases). CDR1 SGHAT and CDR2 FQNNGV come from the germline V gene. The CDR3 totals 13 residues. V was trimmed by 5 bases and J by 8 bases, leaving 13 bases between them. The CDR3 is CASSPRPGEPQHF. The CDR3 DNA is TGTGCCAGCAGCCCTCGACCAGGGGAGCCCCAGCATTTT.

For the CDR3, the DNA is TGTGCCAGCAGCGACAACGGAAAACTGTTTTTT. As protein: CASSDNGKLFF. The gene calls are TRBV13 and TRBJ1-4; D remains unclear. The ends were cut back, 5 bases at V and 10 bases at J, with 8 bases in the middle. Germline V gene lookup returns CDR1 PRHDT and CDR2 FYEKMQ (reference sequence). This CDR3 spans 11 amino acids.

V gene TRBV5-6 combines with J gene TRBJ2-2, with D possibly called TRBD1 or TRBD2 (5 bases each). Germline values: CDR1 SGHDT, CDR2 YYEEEE. Between the trimmed V and J ends, which lost 0 bases and 7 bases, there was a span of 16 bases. The CDR3 loop spans 16 amino acids. The CDR3 spells CASSLVGGRTVGELFF. The CDR3 DNA is TGTGCCAGCAGCTTGGTTGGGGGTAGAACAGTCGGGGAGCTGTTTTTT.

This chain joins TRBV27 and TRBJ2-2; D is unclear. Per germline, CDR1 MNHEY and CDR2 SMNVEV (reference sequence). V shed 3 bases and J shed 5 bases, with 25 bases lying between them. The CDR3 covers 19 residues. The DNA for the CDR3 is TGTGCCAGCAGTTTTTATTTCTTCGGTCCCCGTCCTGATACCGGGGAGCTGTTTTTT. Residues: CASSFYFFGPRPDTGELFF.

This chain joins TRBV5-1 and TRBJ1-5; D remains ambiguous. Germline V CDR1 and CDR2: SGHRS, YFSETQ. Trimming took off 4 bases at V and 7 bases at J, with 18 bases between the two ends. This CDR3 contains 15 residues. The CDR3 reads CASSLGPAAQQPQHF. The CDR3 DNA is TGCGCCAGCAGCCTCGGACCCGCGGCGCAGCAGCCCCAGCATTTT.

DNA of the CDR3: TGTGCCAGCAGGTATCTTCCCCCCGGACTAGCGGACTCCTACGAGCAGTACTTC. Translation gives CASRYLPPGLADSYEQYF. V and J are TRBV6-5 and TRBJ2-7; TRBD2 aligns across 10 bases. The CDR3 contains 18 residues. Unmatched junction bases numbered 14, after V lost 6 bases and J lost 0 bases. CDR1 is MNHEY, CDR2 SVGAGI, per germline.

The V gene is TRBV29-1, the J gene TRBJ2-1; 9 bases match TRBD2. Germline loops: CDR1 SQVTM, CDR2 ANQGSEA. V was clipped by 7 bases and J by 9 bases; unmatched bases: 10. The CDR3 totals 13 residues. The CDR3: CSARDSGSSEQFF. In DNA, the CDR3 is TGCAGCGCCCGGGATAGCGGGAGTAGTGAGCAGTTCTTC.

The chain couples TRBV10-3 to TRBJ2-1; 10 nucleotides align to TRBD2. Germline V gene lookup returns CDR1 ENHRY and CDR2 SYGVKD. The trim removed 3 bases at V and 5 bases at J, leaving 4 bases unmatched. The CDR3 runs 15 residues. CDR3 sequence (DNA): TGTGCCATCAGTGAATGGACTAGCGGAGACAATGAGCAGTTCTTC. Amino acid sequence: CAISEWTSGDNEQFF.

This clonotype was seen once. This chain uses TRBV3-1 with TRBJ2-1, with D perhaps matching TRBD1 (6 bases). V dropped 6 bases and J dropped 0 bases, with 9 bases sitting between them. CDR1 is LGHDT, CDR2 YNNKEL, per germline (reference sequence). The length of the CDR3 is 14 residues. The DNA of the CDR3 is TGTGCCAGCAGAGGACAGAGCTCCTACAATGAGCAGTTCTTC. Amino acid sequence: CASRGQSSYNEQFF.

As regards this clonotype: A junction end diverges from the germline sequence, so it may reflect a read error. This CDR3 reads CASSLIGPQGTQYF. The CDR3 DNA sequence: TGTGCCAGCAGTCTAATAGGTCCCCAAGGGACCCAGTACTTC. The V gene is TRBV3-1, the J gene TRBJ2-5; D gene unclear. The CDR3 extends over 14 amino acids. CDR1 LGHDT and CDR2 YNNKEL come from the germline V gene (reference sequence).

The rearrangement uses TRBV10-3 and TRBJ2-3; weak D call: TRBD1 (5 bases). There are 12 residues in the CDR3. Germline assignment: CDR1 ENHRY and CDR2 SYGVKD. Trimming left V 3 bases short and J 5 bases short, with 6 bases between. The CDR3 loop reads CAISDRVDTQYF. The CDR3 coding sequence is TGTGCCATCAGTGACAGGGTAGATACGCAGTATTTT.

This clonotype was counted between two and nine times. The CDR3 bases are TGTGCCAGCAGCCGGGGGGCCTACGAGCAGTACTTC. It translates to CASSRGAYEQYF. The chain links TRBV7-9 to TRBJ2-7, with 7 bases identical to TRBD2. This CDR3 is built from 12 residues. The ends lost 5 bases at V and 2 bases at J; junction bases unmatched: 0. Looked up from germline, CDR1 is SEHNR and CDR2 is FQNEAQ (reference sequence).

This chain joins TRBV3-1 and TRBJ2-1, with a tentative D call TRBD1 (6 bases). Germline V gene sequence: CDR1 LGHDT, CDR2 YNNKEL (reference sequence). The CDR3 totals 14 residues. V shed 3 bases and J shed 7 bases, with 13 bases lying between them. CDR3 in amino acids: CASSQWTDRNEQFF. DNA of the CDR3: TGTGCCAGCAGCCAGTGGACAGATCGAAATGAGCAGTTCTTC.

The chain couples TRBV12-3 or TRBV12-4 to TRBJ2-1; 11 positions agree with TRBD2. The CDR3 totals 14 residues. V lost 6 bases to trimming and J lost 5 bases; unmatched junction nucleotides: 3. The DNA for the CDR3 is TGTGCCAGCAGCCCGACTAGCGGGAACAATGAGCAGTTCTTC. Its protein product is CASSPTSGNNEQFF.

The chain uses TRBV5-6 and TRBJ1-2; D remains ambiguous. V lost 2 bases and J lost 3, with 5 bases in between. The germline gives CDR1 SGHDT, CDR2 YYEEEE. The CDR3 contains 12 residues. The CDR3 loop reads CASSLLYYGYTF. As DNA, the CDR3 is TGTGCCAGCAGCTTACTTTACTATGGCTACACCTTC.

The CDR3 DNA reads as TGCAGTGCTAGGAGCCGGGGTGTAGGGGAAGCTTTCTTT. Its protein product is CSARSRGVGEAFF. This chain connects TRBV20-1 to TRBJ1-1; D unresolved. There are 13 residues in the CDR3. V was shortened by 3 bases and J by 8 bases, with 16 bases between the two germline ends. Germline assignment: CDR1 DFQATT and CDR2 SNEGSKA (reference sequence).

The chain couples TRBV2 to TRBJ2-1; 11 bases align to TRBD2. Germline CDR1 SNHLY, CDR2 FYNNEI. The CDR3 is 15 amino acids. V lost 4 bases to trimming and J lost 8 bases; unmatched junction nucleotides: 7. DNA of the CDR3: TGTGCCAGCAGTGCAGGGACTAGCGGCTGGGATGAGCAGTTCTTC. This translates into CASSAGTSGWDEQFF. Full variable domain (remainder filled in from reference TRBV2 and TRBJ2-1): EPEVTQTPSHQVTQMGQEVILRCVPISNHLYFYWYRQILGQKVEFLVSFYNNEISEKSEIFDDQFSVERPDGSNFTLKIRSTKLEDSAMYFCASSAGTSGWDEQFFGPGTRLTVL.

The chain recombines TRBV11-2 with TRBJ2-4; 8 positions agree with TRBD1. This CDR3 contains 15 residues. The germline V gene has CDR1 SGHAT and CDR2 FQNNGV. V trimming: 8 bases; J trimming: 1 base; junction bases outside the gene matches: 7. The CDR3 spells CASGRNRGAKNIQYF. In DNA, the CDR3 is TGTGCCAGCGGCCGAAACAGGGGGGCCAAAAACATTCAGTACTTC.

This chain joins TRBV30 and TRBJ2-7; D could derive from TRBD1 or TRBD2 (5 bases each). Germline V lookup: CDR1 GTSNPN, CDR2 SVGIG (reference sequence). This CDR3 spans 14 amino acids. Trimming stripped 2 bases from V and 9 bases from J, with 20 bases between. CDR3 sequence reads: CAWSTGTYLRWQYF. CDR3 nucleotide sequence: TGTGCCTGGAGTACTGGGACCTACCTACGATGGCAGTACTTC.